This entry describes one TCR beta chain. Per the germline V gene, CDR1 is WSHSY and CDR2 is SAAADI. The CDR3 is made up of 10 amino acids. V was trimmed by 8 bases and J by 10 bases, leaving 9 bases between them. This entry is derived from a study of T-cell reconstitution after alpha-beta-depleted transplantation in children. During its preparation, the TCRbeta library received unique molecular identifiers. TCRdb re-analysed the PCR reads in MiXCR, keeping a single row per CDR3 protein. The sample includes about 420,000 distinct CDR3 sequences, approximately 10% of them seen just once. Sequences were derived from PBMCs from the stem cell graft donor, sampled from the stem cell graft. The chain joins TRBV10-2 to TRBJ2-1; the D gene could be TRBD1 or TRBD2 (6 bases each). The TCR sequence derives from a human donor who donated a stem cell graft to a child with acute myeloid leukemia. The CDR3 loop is CASGGTEQFF. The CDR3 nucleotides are TGCGCCAGCGGAGGGACAGAGCAGTTCTTC.